This T cell receptor (beta chain) derives from a study of blood T cell repertoires in COVID-19. This clone turned up a few times. Repertoires were generated with immunoSEQ multiplex PCR, while TCRdb's copy carries only in-frame clones and drops some. The data contain fewer than 200,000 clones, approximately 79% of them singletons. The CDR3 is 14 amino acids. Germline V gene lookup returns CDR1 MNHEY and CDR2 SVGEGT. V lost 5 bases, J lost 3 bases, and 4 bases stayed unmatched. Sequenced material: peripheral blood. The rearrangement uses TRBV6-2 or TRBV6-3 and TRBJ2-7; 10 positions match TRBD1. The receptor was isolated from a woman older than 75 with acute or convalescent COVID-19. CDR3 bases: TGTGCCAGCAGTGCGGGACAGGGGATCTACGAGCAGTACTTC. It specifies CASSAGQGIYEQYF.